These 9 T cell receptor beta chains originate from one sample sequenced in a study of early T cells in non-severe SARS-CoV-2 infection. A single record per CDR3 protein comes from TCRdb applying MiXCR to the 5' RACE reads. The sample holds tens of thousands of distinct CDR3 sequences; approximately 12% are singletons and the top ten take 4% to 4.5%. Sequenced input: whole blood. These receptors were collected from an adult who was a healthcare worker with PCR-confirmed SARS-CoV-2 infection or an uninfected control (not recorded which).

This clonotype occurred a few times. The rearrangement joins TRBV7-8 to TRBJ1-2, with 7 bases lining up with TRBD1. The CDR3 is 12 amino acids. The V gene end was trimmed by 5 bases and the J gene end by 8 bases; junction bases not matched to a gene: 5. CDR1 and CDR2 from the germline V gene are SGHVS and FQNEAQ. In DNA form, the CDR3 reads TGTGCCAGCAGCAAGGGGGCGGAAGGCTACACCTTC. Its protein is CASSKGAEGYTF.

This clonotype was recorded a few times. This chain joins TRBV7-9 and TRBJ1-1; no clear D gene. The V gene's germline CDR1 is SEHNR and CDR2 FQNEAQ (reference sequence). The V gene lost 4 bases and the J gene lost 7 bases, with 16 bases spanning the gap. The CDR3 covers 14 residues. The CDR3: CASSSNGGLGEAFF. The CDR3 coding sequence is TGTGCCAGCAGCTCAAACGGAGGGTTGGGTGAAGCTTTCTTT.

This clonotype was recorded many times. CDR3 sequence reads: CASSSMAGETQYF. CDR3 in DNA: TGCGCCAGCAGCTCCATGGCAGGAGAGACCCAGTACTTC. The chain couples TRBV5-1 to TRBJ2-5; D gene ambiguous. The CDR3 consists of 13 residues. Germline assignment: CDR1 SGHRS and CDR2 YFSETQ. Trimming removed 3 bases from V and 4 bases from J, with 10 bases in between.

The chain links TRBV5-6 to TRBJ2-1, with 8 bases identical to TRBD2. CDR1 is SGHDT, CDR2 YYEEEE, per germline. Unmatched junction bases numbered 15, after V lost 4 bases and J lost 12 bases. This CDR3 spans 15 amino acids. The CDR3 nucleotides read TGTGCCAGCAGCCTACTAGCGGTTTATTTTAAAGGGCAGTTCTTC. Encoded protein: CASSLLAVYFKGQFF.

This clonotype has ten or more counts. The J gene is TRBJ1-2, the V gene TRBV11-2, with D unclear. The CDR3 contains 13 residues. Deletions cut 5 bases from V and 4 bases from J, with 11 bases between. Germline V CDR1 and CDR2: SGHAT, FQNNGV. The CDR3 reads CASSPRSSYGYTF. The CDR3 DNA sequence: TGTGCCAGCAGCCCGAGGAGCAGCTATGGCTACACCTTC.

This clonotype was observed at least ten times. V usage is TRBV4-1 and J usage is TRBJ2-1; TRBD1 aligns across 10 bases. The V and J ends lost 0 bases and 10 bases, in that order; junction bases with no gene match: 9. Germline assignment: CDR1 MGHRA and CDR2 YSYEKL. CDR3 length equals 16 residues. The CDR3 nucleotides are TGCGCCAGCAGCCAAGAAGGAAAGACAGGGGGCAGAGAGCAGTTCTTC. Amino acids: CASSQEGKTGGREQFF.

This clonotype was counted a few times. The chain uses TRBV6-5 and TRBJ2-1; D is uncertain. The CDR3 runs to 14 residues. Germline CDR1 is MNHEY and CDR2 is SVGAGI. Trimming pared 0 bases from V and 4 bases from J, leaving 7 bases between. CDR3 region: CASSYSSEYNEQFF. The CDR3 DNA reads TGTGCCAGCAGTTACTCGAGCGAATACAATGAGCAGTTCTTC.

The rearrangement joins TRBV10-3 to TRBJ1-2, with a weak D call TRBD1 (5 bases). Germline assignment: CDR1 ENHRY and CDR2 SYGVKD. The V and J ends lost 6 bases and 1 base respectively, with 9 bases between them. The CDR3 extends over 13 amino acids. Here the CDR3 DNA reads TGTGCCATCAGCAGCAGGGATAACTATGGCTACACCTTC. This sequence encodes CAISSRDNYGYTF.

This clonotype was observed a handful of times. V gene TRBV3-1 combines with J gene TRBJ1-1; tentative D call: TRBD1 (6 bases). This CDR3 is 16 amino acids long. V was trimmed by 0 bases and J by 1 base, leaving 12 bases between them. CDR1 and CDR2 (germline): LGHDT, YNNKEL (reference sequence). CDR3 region: CASSQDPGQRNTEAFF. The CDR3 nucleotides read TGTGCCAGCAGCCAAGATCCGGGACAAAGGAACACTGAAGCTTTCTTT.